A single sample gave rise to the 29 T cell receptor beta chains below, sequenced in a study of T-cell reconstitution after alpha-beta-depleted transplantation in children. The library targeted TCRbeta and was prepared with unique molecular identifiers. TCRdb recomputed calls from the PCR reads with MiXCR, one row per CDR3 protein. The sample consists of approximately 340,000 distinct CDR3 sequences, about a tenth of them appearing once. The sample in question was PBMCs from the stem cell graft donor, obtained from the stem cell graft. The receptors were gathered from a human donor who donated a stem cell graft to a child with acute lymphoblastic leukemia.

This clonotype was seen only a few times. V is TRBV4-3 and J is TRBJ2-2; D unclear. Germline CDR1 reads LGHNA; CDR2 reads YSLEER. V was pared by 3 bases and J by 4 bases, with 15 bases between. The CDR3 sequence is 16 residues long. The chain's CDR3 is CASSQNRADPTGELFF. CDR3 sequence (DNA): TGCGCCAGCAGCCAGAATCGGGCGGACCCCACCGGGGAGCTGTTTTTT.

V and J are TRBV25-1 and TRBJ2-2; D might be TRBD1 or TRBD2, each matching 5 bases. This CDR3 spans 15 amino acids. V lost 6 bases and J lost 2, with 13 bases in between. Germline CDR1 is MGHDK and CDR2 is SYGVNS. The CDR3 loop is CASSPWGSNTGELFF. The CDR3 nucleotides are TGTGCCAGCAGCCCGTGGGGGAGCAACACCGGGGAGCTGTTTTTT.

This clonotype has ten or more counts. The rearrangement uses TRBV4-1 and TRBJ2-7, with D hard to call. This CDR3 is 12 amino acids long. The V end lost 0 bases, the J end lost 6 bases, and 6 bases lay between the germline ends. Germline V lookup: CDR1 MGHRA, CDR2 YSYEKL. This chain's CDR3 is CASSQDLREQYF. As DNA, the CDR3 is TGCGCCAGCAGCCAAGATCTCCGCGAGCAGTACTTC.

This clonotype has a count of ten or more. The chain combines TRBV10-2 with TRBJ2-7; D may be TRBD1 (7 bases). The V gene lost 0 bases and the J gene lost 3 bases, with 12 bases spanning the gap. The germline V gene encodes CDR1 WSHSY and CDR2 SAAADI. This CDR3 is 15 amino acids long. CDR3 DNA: TGCGCCAGCAGTGAGTCGGGGGGACAGCACTACGAGCAGTACTTC. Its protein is CASSESGGQHYEQYF.

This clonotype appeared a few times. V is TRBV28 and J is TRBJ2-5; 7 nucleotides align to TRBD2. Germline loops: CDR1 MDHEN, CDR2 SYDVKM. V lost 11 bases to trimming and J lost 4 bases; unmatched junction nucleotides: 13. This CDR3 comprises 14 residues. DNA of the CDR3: TGTGCCGTTACTAGCGCGCCCTCGCCAGAGACCCAGTACTTC. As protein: CAVTSAPSPETQYF.

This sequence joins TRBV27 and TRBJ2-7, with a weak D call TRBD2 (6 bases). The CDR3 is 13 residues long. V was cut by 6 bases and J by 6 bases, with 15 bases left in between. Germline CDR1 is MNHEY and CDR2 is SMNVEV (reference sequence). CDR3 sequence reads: CASSRVRRGEQYF. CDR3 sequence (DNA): TGTGCCAGCAGCCGCGTCCGGAGGGGCGAGCAGTACTTC.

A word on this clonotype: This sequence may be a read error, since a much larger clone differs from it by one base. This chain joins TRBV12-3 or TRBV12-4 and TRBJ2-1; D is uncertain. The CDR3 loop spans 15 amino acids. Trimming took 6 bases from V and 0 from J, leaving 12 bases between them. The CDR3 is CASRLTWGSYNEQFF. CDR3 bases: TGTGCCAGCAGGCTGACATGGGGCTCCTACAATGAGCAGTTCTTC.

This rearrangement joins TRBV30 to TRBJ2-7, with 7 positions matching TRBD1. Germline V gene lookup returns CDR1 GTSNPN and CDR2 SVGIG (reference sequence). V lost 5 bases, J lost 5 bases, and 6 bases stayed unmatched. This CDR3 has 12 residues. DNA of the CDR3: TGTGCCTGGTCACCGGGGACAGACGAGCAGTACTTC. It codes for CAWSPGTDEQYF.

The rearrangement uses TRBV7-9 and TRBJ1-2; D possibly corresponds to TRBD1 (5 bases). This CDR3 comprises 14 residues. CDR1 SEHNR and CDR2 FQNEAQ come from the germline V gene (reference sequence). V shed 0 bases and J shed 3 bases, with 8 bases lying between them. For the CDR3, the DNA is TGTGCCAGCAGCTTAGCCCTGGGGGACTATGGCTACACCTTC. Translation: CASSLALGDYGYTF.

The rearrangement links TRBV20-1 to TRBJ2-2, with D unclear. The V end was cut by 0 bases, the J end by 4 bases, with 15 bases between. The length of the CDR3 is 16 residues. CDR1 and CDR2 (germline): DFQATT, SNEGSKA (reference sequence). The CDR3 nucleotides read TGCAGTGCTAGAGATCGGCGGAACCAGCCCACCGGGGAGCTGTTTTTT. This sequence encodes CSARDRRNQPTGELFF.

CDR3 DNA: TGCAGTGCTAGGGGCCAGACTGAATCCTACGAGCAGTACTTC. Translating gives CSARGQTESYEQYF. This chain joins TRBV20-1 and TRBJ2-7; D not resolved. Trimming took 3 bases from V and 1 from J, leaving 13 bases between them. The CDR3 spans 14 residues. CDR1 is DFQATT, CDR2 SNEGSKA, per germline (reference sequence).

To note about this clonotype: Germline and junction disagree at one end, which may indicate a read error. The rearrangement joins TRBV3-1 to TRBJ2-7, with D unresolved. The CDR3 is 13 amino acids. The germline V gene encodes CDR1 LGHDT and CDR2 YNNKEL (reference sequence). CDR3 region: CASSQYLSSEQYF. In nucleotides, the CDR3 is TGTGCCAGCAGCCAATACCTCTCCTCCGAGCAGTACTTC.

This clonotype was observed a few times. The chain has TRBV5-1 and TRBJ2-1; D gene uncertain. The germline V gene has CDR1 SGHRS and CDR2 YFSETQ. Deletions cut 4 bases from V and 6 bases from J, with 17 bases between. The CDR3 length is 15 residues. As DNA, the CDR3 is TGCGCCAGCAGCAGAGAACGTGGGGAATTCAATGAGCAGTTCTTC. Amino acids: CASSRERGEFNEQFF. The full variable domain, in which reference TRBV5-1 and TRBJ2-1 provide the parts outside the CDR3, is KAGVTQTPRYLIKTRGQQVTLSCSPISGHRSVSWYQQTPGQGLQFLFEYFSETQRNKGNFPGRFSGRQFSNSRSEMNVSTLELGDSALYLCASSRERGEFNEQFFGPGTRLTVL.

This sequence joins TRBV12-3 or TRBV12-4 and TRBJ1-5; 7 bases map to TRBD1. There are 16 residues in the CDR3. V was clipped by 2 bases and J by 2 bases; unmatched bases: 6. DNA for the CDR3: TGTGCCAGCAGTTTATCGGCAGGGGGGGGCAATCAGCCCCAGCATTTT. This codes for CASSLSAGGGNQPQHF.

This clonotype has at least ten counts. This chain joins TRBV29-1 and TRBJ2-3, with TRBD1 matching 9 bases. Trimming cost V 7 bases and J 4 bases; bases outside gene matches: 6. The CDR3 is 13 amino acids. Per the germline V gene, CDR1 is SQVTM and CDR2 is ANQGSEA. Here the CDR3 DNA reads TGCAGCGGAGGGACAGGGAGGGCAGATACGCAGTATTTT. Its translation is CSGGTGRADTQYF.

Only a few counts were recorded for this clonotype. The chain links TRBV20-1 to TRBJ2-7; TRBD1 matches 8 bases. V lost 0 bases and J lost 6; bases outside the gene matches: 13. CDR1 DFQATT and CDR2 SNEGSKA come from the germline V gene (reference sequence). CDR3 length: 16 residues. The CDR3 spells CSAREGTGTGGREQYF. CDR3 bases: TGCAGTGCTAGAGAGGGGACGGGTACAGGGGGTCGCGAGCAGTACTTC.

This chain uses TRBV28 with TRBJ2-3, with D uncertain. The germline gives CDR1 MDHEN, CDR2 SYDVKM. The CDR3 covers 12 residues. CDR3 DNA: TGTGGTGTCTCAAAAGCGCGAGATACGCAGTATTTT. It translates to CGVSKARDTQYF.

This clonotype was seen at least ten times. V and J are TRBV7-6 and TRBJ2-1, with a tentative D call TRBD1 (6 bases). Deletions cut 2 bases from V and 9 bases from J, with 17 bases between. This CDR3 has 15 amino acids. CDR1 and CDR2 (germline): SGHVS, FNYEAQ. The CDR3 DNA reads TGTGCCAGCAGCTTATCTTCCGGACAGTTCAGTGAGCAGTTCTTC. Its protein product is CASSLSSGQFSEQFF.

The CDR3 protein is CSANRGGRGEKLFF. The DNA of the CDR3 is TGCAGTGCTAACAGGGGGGGGCGCGGTGAAAAACTGTTTTTT. The chain recombines TRBV20-1 with TRBJ1-4; the match to TRBD1 covers 8 bases. Trimming removed 4 bases from V and 7 bases from J; junction bases left unmatched: 8. The CDR3 has 14 residues. Germline assignment: CDR1 DFQATT and CDR2 SNEGSKA (reference sequence).

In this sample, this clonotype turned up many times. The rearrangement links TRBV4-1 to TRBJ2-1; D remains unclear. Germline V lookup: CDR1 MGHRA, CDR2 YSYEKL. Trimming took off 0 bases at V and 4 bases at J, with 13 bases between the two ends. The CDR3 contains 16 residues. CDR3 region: CASSQESSDQYNEQFF. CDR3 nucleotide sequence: TGCGCCAGCAGCCAAGAATCGAGCGACCAATACAATGAGCAGTTCTTC.

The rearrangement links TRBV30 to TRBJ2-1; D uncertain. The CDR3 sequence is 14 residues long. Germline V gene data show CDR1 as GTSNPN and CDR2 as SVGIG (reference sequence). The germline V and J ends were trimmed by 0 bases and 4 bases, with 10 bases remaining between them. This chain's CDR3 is CAWSVWGAYNEQFF. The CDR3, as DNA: TGTGCCTGGAGTGTATGGGGTGCTTACAATGAGCAGTTCTTC.

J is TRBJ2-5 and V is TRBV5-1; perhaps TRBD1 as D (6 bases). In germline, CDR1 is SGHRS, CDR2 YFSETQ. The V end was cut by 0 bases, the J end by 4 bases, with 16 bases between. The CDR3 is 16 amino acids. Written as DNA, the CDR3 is TGCGCCAGCAGCTTGGCCGACAGGCGTAGGGCAGAGACCCAGTACTTC. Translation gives CASSLADRRRAETQYF.

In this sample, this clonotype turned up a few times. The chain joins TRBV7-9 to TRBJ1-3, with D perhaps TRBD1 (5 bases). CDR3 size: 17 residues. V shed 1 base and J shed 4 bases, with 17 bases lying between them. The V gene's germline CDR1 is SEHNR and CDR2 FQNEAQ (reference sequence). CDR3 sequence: CASSLGKGLVAGNTIYF. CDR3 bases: TGTGCCAGCAGCTTAGGCAAGGGGTTGGTCGCCGGAAACACCATATATTTT. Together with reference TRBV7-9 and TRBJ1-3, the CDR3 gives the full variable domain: DTGVSQNPRHKITKRGQNVTFRCDPISEHNRLYWYRQTLGQGPEFLTYFQNEAQLEKSRLLSDRFSAERPKGSFSTLEIQRTEQGDSAMYLCASSLGKGLVAGNTIYFGEGSWLTVV.

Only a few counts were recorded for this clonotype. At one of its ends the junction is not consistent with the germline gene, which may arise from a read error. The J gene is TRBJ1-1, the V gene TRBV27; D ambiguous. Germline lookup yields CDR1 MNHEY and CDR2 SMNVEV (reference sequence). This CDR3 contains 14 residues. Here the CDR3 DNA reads TGTGCCAGCAGTTTGGTCGCCCCGAACAATGAAGCTTTCTTT. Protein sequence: CASSLVAPNNEAFF.

In DNA, the CDR3 is TGTGCCTGGAGTGTCTTTTCAGGGGGAGGAGGCAATCAGCCCCAGCATTTT. Its protein is CAWSVFSGGGGNQPQHF. The genes are TRBV30 and TRBJ1-5; 7 positions match TRBD1. V dropped 0 bases and J dropped 2; count of bases not matched to a gene: 10. Germline assignment: CDR1 GTSNPN and CDR2 SVGIG (reference sequence). The CDR3 sequence is 17 residues long. The full variable domain, with the rest looked up from reference TRBV30 and TRBJ1-5, is SQTIHQWPATLVQPVGSPLSLECTVEGTSNPNLYWYRQAAGRGLQLLFYSVGIGQISSEVPQNLSASRPQDRQFILSSKKLLLSDSGFYLCAWSVFSGGGGNQPQHFGDGTRLSIL.

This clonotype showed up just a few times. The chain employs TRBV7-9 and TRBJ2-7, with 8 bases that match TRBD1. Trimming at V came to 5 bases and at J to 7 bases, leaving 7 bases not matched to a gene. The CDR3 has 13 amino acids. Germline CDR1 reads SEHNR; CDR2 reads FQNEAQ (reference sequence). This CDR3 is CASSARQGREQYF. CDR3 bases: TGTGCCAGCAGCGCCCGACAGGGGCGGGAGCAGTACTTC. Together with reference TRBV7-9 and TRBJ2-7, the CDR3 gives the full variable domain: DTGVSQNPRHKITKRGQNVTFRCDPISEHNRLYWYRQTLGQGPEFLTYFQNEAQLEKSRLLSDRFSAERPKGSFSTLEIQRTEQGDSAMYLCASSARQGREQYFGPGTRLTVT.

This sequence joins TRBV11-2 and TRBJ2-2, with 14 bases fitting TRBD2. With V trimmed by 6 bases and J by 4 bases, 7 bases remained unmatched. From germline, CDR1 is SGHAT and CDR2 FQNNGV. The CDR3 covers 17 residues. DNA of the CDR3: TGTGCCAGCAGAGGACTAGCGGGAGGCCCGGGCACCGGGGAGCTGTTTTTT. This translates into CASRGLAGGPGTGELFF.

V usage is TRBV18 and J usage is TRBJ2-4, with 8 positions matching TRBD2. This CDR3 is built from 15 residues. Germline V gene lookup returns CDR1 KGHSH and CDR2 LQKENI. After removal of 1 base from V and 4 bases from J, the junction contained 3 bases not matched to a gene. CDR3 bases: TGTGCCAGCTCACCACAGACTAGCGCAAAAAACATTCAGTACTTC. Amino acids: CASSPQTSAKNIQYF.

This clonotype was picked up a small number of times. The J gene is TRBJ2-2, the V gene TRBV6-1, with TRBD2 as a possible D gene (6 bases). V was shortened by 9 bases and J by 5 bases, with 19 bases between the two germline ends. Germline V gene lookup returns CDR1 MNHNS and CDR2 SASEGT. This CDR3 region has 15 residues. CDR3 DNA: TGTGCCAGTTCGGGAGCGCCCCAGGAGACCGGGGAGCTGTTTTTT. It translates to CASSGAPQETGELFF.